These 27 T cell receptor beta chains share one sample of origin, sequenced in a study of blood T cells in healthy people across ages. PCR was performed a second time for roughly 7 to 12 cycles using a sample-barcoded 5' primer and a J-beta primer mix. TCRdb re-analysed the 5' RACE reads in MiXCR, keeping a single row per CDR3 protein. The sample consists of about 650,000 distinct CDR3 sequences, roughly half of them appearing once. Sequenced material: blood. The receptor set was obtained from a woman of 80 years or more in good health.

J is TRBJ2-1 and V is TRBV20-1, with D unclear. The V and J ends lost 3 bases and 7 bases respectively, with 7 bases between them. CDR1 and CDR2 from the germline V gene are DFQATT and SNEGSKA (reference sequence). This CDR3 spans 11 amino acids. DNA of the CDR3: TGCAGTGCTAGTGTGACGAATGAGCAGTTCTTC. Its translation: CSASVTNEQFF.

This clonotype appeared a few times. The gene calls are TRBV12-3 or TRBV12-4 and TRBJ1-1, with D perhaps TRBD1 (5 bases). Trimming cost V 3 bases and J 4 bases, with 15 bases left between them. The CDR3 is made up of 15 amino acids. DNA for the CDR3: TGTGCCAGCAGTTTTGGTGGGGGGATCTTCACTGAAGCTTTCTTT. This sequence encodes CASSFGGGIFTEAFF.

This chain connects TRBV7-2 to TRBJ2-3; D remains unclear. The germline V gene has CDR1 SGHTA and CDR2 FQGNSA. Trimming cost V 4 bases and J 14 bases, with 22 bases left between them. The CDR3 is 14 residues long. CDR3 loop: CASSSRALLGYAYF. CDR3 in DNA: TGTGCCAGCAGCTCACGGGCTCTGTTGGGATACGCGTATTTT.

The chain recombines TRBV21-1 with TRBJ2-1; the listed D gene, TRBD1, was not tested against the DNA. TRBV21-1 is a documented pseudogene. The length of the CDR3 is 15 residues. CDR3 region: CASSSQGDSYNEQFF. The CDR3 DNA sequence: TGTGCCAGCAGTTCACAGGGGGACTCCTACAATGAGCAGTTCTTC.

This clonotype has at least ten counts. This chain connects TRBV11-2 to TRBJ2-1, with 12 bases aligning to TRBD2. The CDR3 is 17 amino acids. V shed 3 bases, J shed 6 bases, and the junction held 9 bases outside the gene matches. From germline, CDR1 is SGHAT and CDR2 FQNNGV. DNA of the CDR3: TGTGCCAGCAGCTTCACAGTACTAGCGGGAGGTTTCAATGAGCAGTTCTTC. It yields the protein CASSFTVLAGGFNEQFF.

This clonotype was observed once. The germline gene is not matched at one end of the junction; a read error may be the cause. This rearrangement joins TRBV5-6 to TRBJ1-2, with D unresolved. This CDR3 is built from 15 residues. CDR1 and CDR2 from the germline V gene are SGHDT and YYEEEE. CDR3 sequence reads: CASSFGQLANYGCTF. The CDR3, as DNA: TGTGCCAGCAGCTTCGGGCAGCTAGCTAACTATGGCTGCACCTTC.

The table lists this clonotype with a few counts. CDR3 nucleotide sequence: TGCAGTGCTAGGCGGCAGGGGGACACCGGGGAGCTGTTTTTT. This translates into CSARRQGDTGELFF. V usage is TRBV20-1 and J usage is TRBJ2-2, with 7 positions matching TRBD1. The trim removed 3 bases at V and 3 bases at J, leaving 4 bases unmatched. The germline V gene encodes CDR1 DFQATT and CDR2 SNEGSKA (reference sequence). This CDR3 is built from 14 residues.

Many counts were recorded for this clonotype. The chain carries TRBV4-1 and TRBJ2-5; 8 bases are a match to TRBD2. Looked up from germline, CDR1 is MGHRA and CDR2 is YSYEKL. The CDR3 is 14 residues long. V dropped 4 bases and J dropped 4; count of bases not matched to a gene: 5. CDR3 in amino acids: CASSRGLVRETQYF. In DNA form, the CDR3 reads TGCGCCAGCAGCCGGGGACTAGTCAGAGAGACCCAGTACTTC.

This clonotype was picked up a small number of times. A clone one base away is much larger, so this may be a read error. J is TRBJ2-7 and V is TRBV28; perhaps D is TRBD1 or TRBD2 (5 bases each). Germline values: CDR1 MDHEN, CDR2 SYDVKM. CDR3 length: 14 residues. V was cut by 5 bases and J by 4 bases, with 15 bases left in between. The CDR3 region has the DNA TGTGCCAGCAGTGCAACCGGGACCAGATACGAGCAGTACTTC. Translating gives CASSATGTRYEQYF. Full variable domain (remainder filled in from reference TRBV28 and TRBJ2-7): DVKVTQSSRYLVKRTGEKVFLECVQDMDHENMFWYRQDPGLGLRLIYFSYDVKMKEKGDIPEGYSVSREKKERFSLILESASTNQTSMYLCASSATGTRYEQYFGPGTRLTVT.

The gene calls are TRBV6-2 or TRBV6-3 and TRBJ1-1; D is perhaps TRBD1 (6 bases). V was cut by 2 bases and J by 4 bases, with 8 bases left in between. This CDR3 comprises 13 residues. Germline V CDR1 and CDR2: MNHEY, SVGEGT. CDR3 region: CASSYQGFTEAFF. For the CDR3, the DNA is TGTGCCAGCAGTTACCAGGGGTTCACTGAAGCTTTCTTT.

The rearrangement joins TRBV24-1 to TRBJ2-4, with 12 bases identical to TRBD2. This CDR3 contains 14 residues. V gave up 10 bases and J gave up 1 base; unmatched junction bases: 1. Germline loops: CDR1 KGHDR, CDR2 SFDVKD. DNA of the CDR3: TGTGCCACTGGGACTAGCGGGGCCAAAAACATTCAGTACTTC. It is translated as CATGTSGAKNIQYF.

This clonotype was observed a handful of times. The rearrangement joins TRBV6-2 or TRBV6-3 to TRBJ2-7; 9 bases are shared with TRBD2. The trim removed 2 bases at V and 6 bases at J, leaving 14 bases unmatched. The CDR3 is made up of 17 amino acids. Germline-derived CDR1 and CDR2 are MNHEY and SVGEGT. CDR3 in amino acids: CASSYPLYDSGSLEQYF. CDR3 coding DNA: TGTGCCAGCAGTTACCCCCTTTATGATAGCGGGAGTCTCGAGCAGTACTTC.

The rearrangement uses TRBV24-1 and TRBJ2-2; 14 bases match TRBD2. The CDR3 has 19 residues. CDR1 is KGHDR and CDR2 is SFDVKD in the germline V gene. J gave up 6 bases and V 4 bases, and 12 bases lay outside the gene matches. CDR3 sequence: CATSDSPGLAGVEAGELFF. CDR3 bases: TGTGCCACCAGTGACTCGCCGGGACTAGCGGGAGTTGAGGCCGGGGAGCTGTTTTTT.

The gene calls are TRBV2 and TRBJ2-5; TRBD2 agrees at 7 bases. V dropped 7 bases and J dropped 11; count of bases not matched to a gene: 16. Germline V gives CDR1 SNHLY, CDR2 FYNNEI. The CDR3 covers 14 residues. The chain's CDR3 is CASTREVNDNVQYF. CDR3 coding DNA: TGTGCCAGCACTCGGGAGGTGAACGACAATGTGCAGTACTTC.

V gene TRBV6-5 combines with J gene TRBJ2-3; no reliable D call. CDR1 is MNHEY, CDR2 SVGAGI, per germline. Trimming took off 5 bases at V and 6 bases at J, with 6 bases between the two ends. This CDR3 is built from 11 residues. CDR3 bases: TGTGCCAGCAGTATGGGGGATACGCAGTATTTT. This encodes CASSMGDTQYF.

This clonotype occurred many times. The chain combines TRBV6-5 with TRBJ1-4, with D unclear. Germline V lookup: CDR1 MNHEY, CDR2 SVGAGI. The V gene lost 2 bases and the J gene lost 3 bases, with 7 bases spanning the gap. The CDR3 consists of 14 residues. The CDR3 loop is CASSYRVSNEKLFF. The CDR3 nucleotides read TGTGCCAGCAGTTACAGGGTTTCTAATGAAAAACTGTTTTTT.

In its sample, this clonotype was seen many times. The rearrangement uses TRBV28 and TRBJ1-2; no clear D gene. With 8 bases removed from V and 4 bases from J, the gap between germline ends came to 14 bases. The CDR3 runs 13 residues. Per the germline V gene, CDR1 is MDHEN and CDR2 is SYDVKM. The CDR3 DNA sequence: TGTGCCAGCGGACGTGGCAGCCCCTATGGCTACACCTTC. This gives the protein CASGRGSPYGYTF.

Ten or more counts support this clonotype. V gene TRBV9 combines with J gene TRBJ1-2; 7 bases map to TRBD1. The ends lost 8 bases at V and 4 bases at J; junction bases unmatched: 8. Germline lookup yields CDR1 SGDLS and CDR2 YYNGEE. CDR3 length: 13 amino acids. Here the CDR3 DNA reads TGTGCCAGGACTCGCAGGGGGTTCTATGGCTACACCTTC. The encoded protein is CARTRRGFYGYTF.

This clonotype was seen a few times. This chain joins TRBV5-1 and TRBJ1-1; possibly TRBD1 for D (5 bases). Trimming shortened V by 3 bases and J by 4 bases, and 13 bases separated the two germline ends. Germline V CDR1 and CDR2: SGHRS, YFSETQ. This CDR3 region has 14 residues. CDR3 protein: CASSSRGGRTEAFF. The CDR3, as DNA: TGCGCCAGCAGCTCGCGCGGGGGACGCACTGAAGCTTTCTTT.

About this clonotype: The junction and the germline gene differ at one end; a read error may be behind it. The chain employs TRBV10-3 and TRBJ2-7, with 8 positions matching TRBD2. CDR1 and CDR2 (germline): ENHRY, SYGVKD. The CDR3 loop spans 13 amino acids. The CDR3 nucleotides are TGTGCCACCAGTCGAGCGGGAGTGGGAGAGCAGTACTTC. Protein product: CATSRAGVGEQYF.

The chain employs TRBV3-1 and TRBJ1-1; D is uncertain. The CDR3 is made up of 13 amino acids. Looked up from germline, CDR1 is LGHDT and CDR2 is YNNKEL (reference sequence). Trimming pared 1 base from V and 3 bases from J, leaving 6 bases between. CDR3 sequence reads: CASSQVLYTEAFF. The DNA of the CDR3 is TGTGCCAGCAGCCAAGTCCTTTACACTGAAGCTTTCTTT.

V usage is TRBV20-1 and J usage is TRBJ2-5, with TRBD2 matching over 12 bases. The J call may not be correct, given that the DNA end is closer to TRBJ2-7. Germline V gene sequence: CDR1 DFQATT, CDR2 SNEGSKA (reference sequence). This CDR3 has 13 amino acids. In DNA form, the CDR3 reads TGCAGTGCTACCAAGACTAGCGGGGGCGAGCAGTACTTC. Its translation is CSATKTSGGEQYF.

The V and J genes are TRBV5-1 and TRBJ2-3; D remains unclear. The CDR3 loop spans 13 amino acids. Germline V gene sequence: CDR1 SGHRS, CDR2 YFSETQ. Between the trimmed V and J ends, which lost 4 bases and 7 bases, there was a span of 13 bases. Here the CDR3 reads CASSNFVPNTQYF. As DNA, the CDR3 is TGCGCCAGCAGCAATTTTGTCCCCAATACGCAGTATTTT.

The CDR3 is CASSPGRGQGDTQYF. The CDR3 DNA reads TGTGCCAGCAGCCCTGGGAGGGGGCAGGGAGATACGCAGTATTTT. V and J are TRBV4-2 and TRBJ2-3; D could derive from TRBD1 or TRBD2 (7 bases each). Trimming shortened V by 4 bases and J by 5 bases, and 16 bases separated the two germline ends. There are 15 residues in the CDR3. The germline V gene encodes CDR1 LGHNA and CDR2 YNFKEQ.

The chain links TRBV20-1 to TRBJ2-1; 12 bases agree with TRBD2. This CDR3 comprises 16 residues. V shed 6 bases, J shed 10 bases, and the junction held 16 bases outside the gene matches. CDR1 is DFQATT and CDR2 is SNEGSKA in the germline V gene (reference sequence). CDR3 in amino acids: CSASSPGLAGLGEQFF. The CDR3 coding sequence is TGCAGTGCAAGTAGCCCGGGACTAGCGGGTCTAGGGGAGCAGTTCTTC.

J is TRBJ2-1 and V is TRBV12-3 or TRBV12-4, with 8 bases matching TRBD1. This CDR3 region has 14 residues. J was trimmed by 3 bases and V by 6 bases; bases with no gene match: 4. CDR3 DNA sequence: TGTGCCAGCAGATCTACAGGGGGCTACAATGAGCAGTTCTTC. This gives the protein CASRSTGGYNEQFF.

The chain links TRBV6-5 to TRBJ1-1; D uncertain. V was pared by 6 bases and J by 11 bases, with 19 bases between. Germline V lookup: CDR1 MNHEY, CDR2 SVGAGI. The CDR3 is 13 amino acids. The CDR3 is CASRALGGLSAFF. CDR3 in DNA: TGTGCCAGCAGAGCTCTCGGAGGGCTGAGTGCTTTCTTT.